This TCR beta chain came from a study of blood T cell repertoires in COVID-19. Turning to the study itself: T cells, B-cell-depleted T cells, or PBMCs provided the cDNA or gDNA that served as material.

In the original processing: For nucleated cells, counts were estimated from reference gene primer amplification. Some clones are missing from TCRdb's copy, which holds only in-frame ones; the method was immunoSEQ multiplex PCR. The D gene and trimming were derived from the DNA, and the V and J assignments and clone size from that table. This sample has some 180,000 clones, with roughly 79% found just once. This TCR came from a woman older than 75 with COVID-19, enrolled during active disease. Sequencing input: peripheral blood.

The CDR3 sequence: CASSVTGTATDTQYF. CDR3 in DNA: TGTGCCAGCAGTGTAACCGGGACAGCCACAGATACGCAGTATTTT. The rearrangement joins TRBV28 to TRBJ2-3; 7 nucleotides line up with TRBD1. CDR3 length: 15 residues. In germline, CDR1 is MDHEN, CDR2 SYDVKM. Trimming removed 5 bases from V and 2 bases from J; junction bases left unmatched: 7.